This T cell receptor (beta chain) was captured by sequencing in a study of T cell responses to AZD1222 COVID-19 vaccine. Study outcomes and limitations: Clonal diversity was possibly underestimated, and white British individuals and females predominated among donors.

A word on this clone: Its antigen is not identified.

Trimming took 0 bases from V and 0 from J, leaving 7 bases between them. The CDR3 sequence is 14 residues long. Germline CDR1 SGDLS, CDR2 YYNGEE. Some clones are missing from TCRdb's copy, which holds only in-frame ones; the method was immunoSEQ multiplex PCR. This sample has some 95,000 clones, with roughly 90% found just once. The specimen was peripheral blood, collected 28 days after the second AZD1222 dose. V gene TRBV9 combines with J gene TRBJ2-7; a weak D match, TRBD1 (5 bases). The clonotype comes from an adult who received the AZD1222 COVID-19 vaccine. The CDR3, as DNA: TGTGCCAGCAGCGTAGAAGGGGTCTCCTACGAGCAGTACTTC. Its protein is CASSVEGVSYEQYF.